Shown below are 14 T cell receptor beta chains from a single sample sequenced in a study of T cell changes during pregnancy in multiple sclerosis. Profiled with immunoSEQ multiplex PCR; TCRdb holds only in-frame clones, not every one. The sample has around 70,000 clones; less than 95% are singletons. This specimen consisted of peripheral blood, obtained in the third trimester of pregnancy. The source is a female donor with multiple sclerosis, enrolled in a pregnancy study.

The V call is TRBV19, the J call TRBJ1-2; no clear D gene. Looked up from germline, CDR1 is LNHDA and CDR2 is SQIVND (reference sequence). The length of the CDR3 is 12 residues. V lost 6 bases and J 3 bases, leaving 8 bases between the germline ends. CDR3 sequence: CASRRRDYGYTF. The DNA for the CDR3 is TGTGCCAGTAGGCGCCGTGACTATGGCTACACCTTC.

In DNA form, the CDR3 reads TGTGCCAGCAGTGAGGGCAGCCGATCTGGAAACACCATATATTTT. Its translation: CASSEGSRSGNTIYF. The chain couples TRBV6-1 to TRBJ1-3; D call uncertain. The CDR3 runs to 15 residues. V was shortened by 3 bases and J by 1 base, with 10 bases between the two germline ends. Germline CDR1 is MNHNS and CDR2 is SASEGT.

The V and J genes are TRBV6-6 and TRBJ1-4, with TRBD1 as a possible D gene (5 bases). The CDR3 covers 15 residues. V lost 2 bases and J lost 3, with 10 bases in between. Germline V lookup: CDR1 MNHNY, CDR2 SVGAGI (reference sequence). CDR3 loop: CASSYTRASNEKLFF. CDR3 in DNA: TGTGCCAGCAGTTACACCAGGGCGTCTAATGAAAAACTGTTTTTT.

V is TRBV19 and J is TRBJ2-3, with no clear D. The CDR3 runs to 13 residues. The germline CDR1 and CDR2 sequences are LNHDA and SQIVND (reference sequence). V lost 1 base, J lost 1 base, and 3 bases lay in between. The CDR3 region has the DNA TGTGCCAGTAGTATAGTCGGCACAGATACGCAGTATTTT. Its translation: CASSIVGTDTQYF.

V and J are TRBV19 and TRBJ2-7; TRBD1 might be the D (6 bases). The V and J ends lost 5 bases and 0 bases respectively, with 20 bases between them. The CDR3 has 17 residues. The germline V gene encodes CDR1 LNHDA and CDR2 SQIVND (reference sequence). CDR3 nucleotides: TGTGCCAGTAGTTCCCGCAGGACAGACGGGATCTCCTACGAGCAGTACTTC. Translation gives CASSSRRTDGISYEQYF.

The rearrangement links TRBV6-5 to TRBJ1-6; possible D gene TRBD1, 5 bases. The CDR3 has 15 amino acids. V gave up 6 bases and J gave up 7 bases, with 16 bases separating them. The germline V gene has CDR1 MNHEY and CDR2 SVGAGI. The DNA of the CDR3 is TGTGCCAGCAGCCGTGACGGGGGAGGGAATTCACCCCTCCACTTT. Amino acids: CASSRDGGGNSPLHF.

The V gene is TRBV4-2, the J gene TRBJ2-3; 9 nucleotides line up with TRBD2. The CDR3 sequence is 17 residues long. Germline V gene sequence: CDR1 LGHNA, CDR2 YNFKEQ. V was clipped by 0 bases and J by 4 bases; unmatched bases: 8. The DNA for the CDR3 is TGTGCCAGCAGCCAAGATCAGGAGACTAGCGGCTCAGATACGCAGTATTTT. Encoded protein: CASSQDQETSGSDTQYF.

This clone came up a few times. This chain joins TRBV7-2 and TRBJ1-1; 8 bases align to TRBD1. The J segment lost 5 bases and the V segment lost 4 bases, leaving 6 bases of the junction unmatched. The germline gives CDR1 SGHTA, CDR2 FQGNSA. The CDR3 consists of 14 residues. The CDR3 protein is CASSSRQGKTEAFF. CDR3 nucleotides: TGTGCCAGCAGCTCTCGACAGGGGAAGACTGAAGCTTTCTTT.

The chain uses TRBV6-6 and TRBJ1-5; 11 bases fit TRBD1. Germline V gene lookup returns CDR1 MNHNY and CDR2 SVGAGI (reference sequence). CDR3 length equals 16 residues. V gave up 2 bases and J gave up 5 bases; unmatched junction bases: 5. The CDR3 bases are TGTGCCAGCAGTTACAGGACAGGGGGCTTTTATCAGCCCCAGCATTTT. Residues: CASSYRTGGFYQPQHF.

CDR3 sequence (DNA): TGCGCCAGCAGCCAAGACAACTCGGACAGATTCACAGATACGCAGTATTTT. Translated: CASSQDNSDRFTDTQYF. This chain connects TRBV4-3 to TRBJ2-3; a possible D gene is TRBD1 (6 bases). The CDR3 totals 17 residues. Trimming shortened V by 0 bases and J by 2 bases, and 15 bases separated the two germline ends. Germline assignment: CDR1 LGHNA and CDR2 YSLEER.

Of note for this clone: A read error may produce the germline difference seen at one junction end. In DNA, the CDR3 is TGTGCCAGCAGCATACCGGGACAGGAGCTATTC. Translation gives CASSIPGQELF. The rearrangement joins TRBV7-9 to TRBJ2-4; TRBD1 aligns across 8 bases. The CDR3 spans 11 residues. In germline, CDR1 is SEHNR, CDR2 FQNEAQ (reference sequence).

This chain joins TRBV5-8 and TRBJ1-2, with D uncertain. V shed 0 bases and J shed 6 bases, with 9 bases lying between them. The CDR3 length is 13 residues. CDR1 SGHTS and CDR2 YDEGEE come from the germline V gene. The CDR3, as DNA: TGTGCCAGCAGCTTGGATCTAGTCAATGGCTACACCTTC. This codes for CASSLDLVNGYTF.

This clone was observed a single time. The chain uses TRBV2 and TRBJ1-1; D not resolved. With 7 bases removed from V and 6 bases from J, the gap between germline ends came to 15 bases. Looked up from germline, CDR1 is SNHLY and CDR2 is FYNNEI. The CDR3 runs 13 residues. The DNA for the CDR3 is TGTGCCAGCACCGACGGCGGGAGGGCTGAAGCTTTCTTT. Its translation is CASTDGGRAEAFF.

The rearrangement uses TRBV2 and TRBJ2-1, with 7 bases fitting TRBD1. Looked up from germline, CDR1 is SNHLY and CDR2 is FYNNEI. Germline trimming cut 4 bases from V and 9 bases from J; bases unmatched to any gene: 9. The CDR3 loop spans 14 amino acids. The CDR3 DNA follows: TGTGCCAGCAGTGGGACAGGTGGATGGCGTGAGCAGTTCTTC. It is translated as CASSGTGGWREQFF.